This T cell receptor (beta chain) was captured by sequencing in a study of blood T cell repertoires in COVID-19 (dated by TCRdb to 2020 to 2022). About the full investigation: The collaborator samples originated in the United States, Italy and Spain and spanned the acute and convalescent phases of COVID-19. The samples were drawn from two sources: the first 160 participants of the ongoing ImmuneRACE study, and over 1,000 subjects contributed by 6 global collaborators. The repertoires were released in a freely available public database meant as a resource for research on the immune response to SARS-CoV-2. The material from the prospective study consisted of cDNA or gDNA derived from T cells, B-cell-depleted T cells, or PBMCs. Sample metadata almost always included a de-identified subject ID, COVID-19 status, age in years and sex. Deeply sampled blood TCRbeta repertoires from subjects exposed to, actively infected with, or recovered from COVID-19 were included in the dataset. HLA class I and class II types, where available, came from metadata supplied by the sample provider rather than from assay-based typing. The study at large found these results: How much clinical and demographic metadata was included differed by source and by participant, and the metadata was provided uncurated.

TCRbeta CDR3 regions were amplified from genomic DNA using the immunoSEQ Assay, a bias-controlled multiplex PCR. The original pipeline was this. The number of nucleated cells in each sample was estimated from the amplification of reference gene primers within the assay. Sequence reads were collapsed and filtered to measure the absolute abundance of every unique TCRbeta CDR3 rearrangement. For each sample, productive Simpson clonality was calculated by taking the square root of Simpson's diversity index across productive rearrangements. TCRdb took over this immuneACCESS table, retaining in-frame rearrangements with V and J assigned. Such tables are incomplete; in checked studies, under half of the missing clones stem from an unresolved V gene, and the remainder is unexplained. V, J and clone size are taken as reported in that table, and D and trimming were inferred from the DNA itself. This sample has approximately 170,000 clones in its table, and over 75% of those were observed once. Of the sample, 0.7% to 0.9% falls within the top ten clones.

Note on this clone: Its antigen is still unknown. Base qualities are not at hand, and no much larger clone is one base apart.

Measured from the cysteine to the phenylalanine, the CDR3 is 14 residues long. Kept here is only the CDR3 DNA, which spans 42 bases and is read in frame from base 1. Taken from the germline V gene (reference sequence), the CDR1 and CDR2 loops are MNHNY and SVGAGI. The junction shows trimming of 5 bases on V and 2 bases on J, and the gene matches do not reach 5 bases of it. Enrolling through a virtual design, the prospective study's participants ranged in age from roughly 18 to 89 years and lived across 24 United States geographic areas. Cohort assignment in the prospective study relied on participant-reported clinical history from a screening survey and a study questionnaire. ImmuneRACE Cohort 3 recovered participants were defined by two consecutive negative NP/OP PCR tests, healthcare professional clearance, or symptom resolution. Each participant in the prospective study had whole blood, serum and a nasopharyngeal or oropharyngeal swab collected by mobile phlebotomists. Prospective study participants could optionally give additional blood draws and questionnaires over an approximately 2-month period. Blood samples from the prospective study were shipped frozen or at room temperature prior to DNA extraction.

This chain is built from TRBV6-6 and TRBJ2-5; 7 bases in between match TRBD1. Material for sequencing was PBMCs or T cells enriched from blood (not recorded which). This TCR came from a woman under 30 who had recovered from COVID-19. The DNA reads TGTGCCAGCAGTCACCGACAGGGTCAAGAGACCCAGTACTTC. Translated, this gives CASSHRQGQETQYF.